This section outlines one T cell receptor beta chain sequence together with its context. Its matching antigen is unknown. This specimen belongs to a study of Ad26.COV2.S vaccination and SARS-CoV-2 variants. Study in general: Sample donor was a member of the COV1001 Ad26.COV2.S trial arm. Notes on the study in general: Vaccinees showed greater spike-specific TCR breadth than placebo recipients.

The assay was immunoSEQ multiplex PCR, and TCRdb's table has in-frame clones only and misses some. The repertoire holds some 450,000 clones, with about nine tenths as singletons. Specified treatment: around 19 received Ad26.COV2.S at low or high dose, single or two shots; about 5 received placebo; per-sample allocation not given. Material that was analyzed had been drawn on day 63 after the first vaccine or placebo injection. The donor's status was that of an adult aged 18-55 years in Boston. Vaccination employed an Ad26 vector expressing the Wuhan-strain SARS-CoV-2 spike. This TCR came from a person aged 18-60 years who received the Ad26.COV2.S COVID-19 vaccine or a placebo. Sequencing was performed on peripheral blood, taken in a trial of Ad26.COV2.S vaccine versus placebo.

The CDR3 DNA reads as TGTGCCATCAGGTGGGCAGGGGAGGCCTACGAGCAGTACTTC. As protein: CAIRWAGEAYEQYF. This rearrangement joins TRBV10-3 to TRBJ2-7; either TRBD1 or TRBD2 may fit D (6 bases each). V lost 6 bases to trimming and J lost 2 bases, with 14 bases between them. CDR1 is ENHRY, CDR2 SYGVKD, per germline. The length of the CDR3 is 14 residues.